One and the same sample provided the 19 T cell receptor beta chains below, sequenced in a study of cytomegalovirus exposure and HLA in healthy donors. Produced via immunoSEQ multiplex PCR; TCRdb's table is partial and in-frame only. The repertoire holds under 150,000 clones, around 87% seen once, with around 10% in the top ten. The specimen sequenced was PBMCs. Source of these receptors: a man between 18 and 35 years old in good health and CMV-seropositive.

The chain links TRBV5-4 to TRBJ1-1; D call uncertain. CDR3 length equals 15 residues. Germline CDR1 SGHNT, CDR2 YYREEE (reference sequence). V was cut by 2 bases and J by 0 bases, with 11 bases left in between. In DNA, the CDR3 is TGTGCCAGCAGCTTCGCTAGAGAAATGAACACTGAAGCTTTCTTT. Its protein product is CASSFAREMNTEAFF. The whole variable domain, filled in from reference TRBV5-4 and TRBJ1-1, reads ETGVTQSPTHLIKTRGQQVTLRCSSQSGHNTVSWYQQALGQGPQFIFQYYREEENGRGNFPPRFSGLQFPNYSSELNVNALELDDSALYLCASSFAREMNTEAFFGQGTRLTVV.

The sample holds a few counts of this clone. The CDR3: CASSLQGLGEQYF. The CDR3, as DNA: TGTGCCAGCAGCTTACAGGGTCTCGGCGAGCAGTACTTC. This chain connects TRBV7-8 to TRBJ2-7, with D perhaps TRBD1 (5 bases). Per germline, CDR1 SGHVS and CDR2 FQNEAQ. The CDR3 is 13 amino acids. Trimming left V 2 bases short and J 6 bases short, with 11 bases between.

This chain connects TRBV2 to TRBJ2-7; D not certain. Germline CDR1 is SNHLY and CDR2 is FYNNEI. This CDR3 is built from 13 residues. V was shortened by 7 bases and J by 9 bases, with 19 bases between the two germline ends. CDR3 bases: TGTGCCAGCATGGGCAGAGTCCACTCGTGGCAGTACTTC. Amino acids: CASMGRVHSWQYF.

The V call is TRBV6-1, the J call TRBJ1-6, with D tentatively TRBD1 (5 bases). The V end lost 6 bases, the J end lost 7 bases, and 16 bases lay between the germline ends. The CDR3 covers 15 residues. Germline V gene lookup returns CDR1 MNHNS and CDR2 SASEGT. DNA of the CDR3: TGTGCCAGCAGGGGAATAGGGGCGACGAATTCACCCCTCCACTTT. Encoded protein: CASRGIGATNSPLHF.

This clone is labeled as medium-sized (0.01 to 0.1%). The V call is TRBV5-5, the J call TRBJ2-4; D is undetermined. The CDR3 totals 16 residues. V was clipped by 4 bases and J by 0 bases, with 14 bases between them. Looked up from germline, CDR1 is SGHKS and CDR2 is YYEKEE (reference sequence). DNA for the CDR3: TGTGCCAGCAGCACCGGCAGGCCTATAGCCAAAAACATTCAGTACTTC. Translation: CASSTGRPIAKNIQYF.

The chain has TRBV5-4 and TRBJ2-7; tentative D call: TRBD1 (5 bases). Germline V gives CDR1 SGHNT, CDR2 YYREEE (reference sequence). Between the trimmed V and J ends, which lost 3 bases and 5 bases, there was a span of 12 bases. There are 13 residues in the CDR3. The DNA of the CDR3 is TGTGCCAGCAGCTGGACCACAGGCGACGAGCAGTACTTC. Translated, it gives CASSWTTGDEQYF.

The chain uses TRBV5-1 and TRBJ1-5; D is ambiguous. The CDR3 consists of 15 residues. Germline V CDR1 and CDR2: SGHRS, YFSETQ. Deletions cut 1 base from V and 1 base from J, with 9 bases between. The CDR3 region has the DNA TGCGCCAGCAGCTTGTCGGGGATAAGCAATCAGCCCCAGCATTTT. It specifies CASSLSGISNQPQHF.

The chain carries TRBV4-2 and TRBJ1-2; D is perhaps TRBD1 (5 bases). Germline CDR1 reads LGHNA; CDR2 reads YNFKEQ. The V gene lost 0 bases and the J gene lost 5 bases, with 25 bases spanning the gap. CDR3 size: 19 residues. CDR3 in DNA: TGTGCCAGCAGCCAAGATCCGGTGGGGGAGGACATCGTGATATATGGCTACACCTTC. This encodes CASSQDPVGEDIVIYGYTF.

This chain links TRBV5-4 with TRBJ2-7, with D tentatively TRBD2 (6 bases). Germline lookup yields CDR1 SGHNT and CDR2 YYREEE (reference sequence). There are 14 residues in the CDR3. V shed 0 bases and J shed 7 bases, with 14 bases lying between them. The DNA of the CDR3 is TGTGCCAGCAGCTTGGCCGCGGGACCTACGGAGCAGTACTTC. It specifies CASSLAAGPTEQYF.

V and J are TRBV5-1 and TRBJ2-1; TRBD2 matches 7 bases. CDR3 length: 16 amino acids. V was clipped by 4 bases and J by 3 bases; unmatched bases: 10. The germline CDR1 and CDR2 sequences are SGHRS and YFSETQ. CDR3 bases: TGCGCCAGCAGCCACTCATGGAGCGGGGTCTACAATGAGCAGTTCTTC. Protein sequence: CASSHSWSGVYNEQFF.

In the case of this clone: Other nucleotide sequences in the sample specify the same CDR3. The J gene is TRBJ1-2, the V gene TRBV11-3, with 9 bases lining up with TRBD1. The germline CDR1 and CDR2 sequences are SGHNT and YENEEA. The length of the CDR3 is 13 residues. V lost 4 bases, J lost 5 bases, and 2 bases stayed unmatched. The CDR3 region is CASSSGQGYGYTF. CDR3 DNA sequence: TGTGCCAGCAGCTCGGGACAGGGTTATGGCTACACCTTC.

Worth noting for this clone: At one end, the junction sequence differs from germline, possibly due to a read error. The V call is TRBV7-2, the J call TRBJ2-7; 10 nucleotides align to TRBD2. CDR1 and CDR2 (germline): SGHTA, FQGNSA. CDR3 size: 17 residues. The CDR3 sequence: CASSLAGAGSGSYEQYF. The CDR3 coding sequence is TGTGCCAGCAGCCTAGCGGGAGCTGGCTCGGGCTCCTACGAGCAGTACTTC.

This rearrangement joins TRBV11-2 to TRBJ1-2; TRBD1 agrees at 7 bases. V shed 5 bases and J 1 base; nucleotides not matched to a gene: 10. The CDR3 contains 16 residues. CDR1 and CDR2 (germline): SGHAT, FQNNGV. Here the CDR3 reads CASSLNRDSYNYGYTF. CDR3 in DNA: TGTGCCAGCAGCCTTAACCGGGACAGCTATAACTATGGCTACACCTTC.

The V gene is TRBV2, the J gene TRBJ1-1; 9 bases map to TRBD1. The CDR3 covers 14 residues. The J segment lost 6 bases and the V segment lost 6 bases, leaving 8 bases of the junction unmatched. Germline assignment: CDR1 SNHLY and CDR2 FYNNEI. CDR3 sequence: CASRGGTGRSEAFF. The CDR3 region has the DNA TGTGCCAGCAGGGGCGGGACAGGGCGTTCTGAAGCTTTCTTT.

DNA for the CDR3: TGTGCCAGCAGCCAAGACACGGGACAGTCCTACGAGCAGTACTTC. Translated, it gives CASSQDTGQSYEQYF. The J gene is TRBJ2-7, the V gene TRBV4-2, with 7 nucleotides matching TRBD1. The length of the CDR3 is 15 residues. The junction had 3 bases not matched to a gene; V was cut back by 0 bases and J by 1 base. Germline values: CDR1 LGHNA, CDR2 YNFKEQ.

J is TRBJ2-7 and V is TRBV13, with 11 positions matching TRBD2. CDR3 length: 15 residues. Losses at the gene ends were 5 bases for V and 6 bases for J; bases not matched to a gene: 9. Per germline, CDR1 PRHDT and CDR2 FYEKMQ (reference sequence). The CDR3 sequence is CASSQTGTSGREQYF. CDR3 bases: TGTGCCAGCAGCCAGACCGGGACTAGCGGCCGCGAGCAGTACTTC.

The rearrangement uses TRBV6-1 and TRBJ2-1; 9 positions agree with TRBD1. The germline gives CDR1 MNHNS, CDR2 SASEGT. The CDR3 loop spans 15 amino acids. The trim removed 2 bases at V and 3 bases at J, leaving 2 bases unmatched. This chain's CDR3 is CASSESGQGYNEQFF. For the CDR3, the DNA is TGTGCCAGCAGTGAATCGGGACAGGGCTACAATGAGCAGTTCTTC.

This chain joins TRBV28 and TRBJ2-4; 8 bases are a match to TRBD2. Trimming cost V 6 bases and J 0 bases; bases outside gene matches: 22. Germline CDR1 is MDHEN and CDR2 is SYDVKM. CDR3 length: 21 amino acids. In nucleotides, the CDR3 is TGTGCCAGCAGCTTTACGTTCGGTTTGGCGGGAGGAACCTTAGCCAAAAACATTCAGTACTTC. It translates to CASSFTFGLAGGTLAKNIQYF.

The J gene is TRBJ2-4, the V gene TRBV4-1, with TRBD2 matching over 12 bases. V gave up 0 bases and J gave up 2 bases; unmatched junction bases: 14. The CDR3 covers 21 residues. Germline CDR1 MGHRA, CDR2 YSYEKL. This CDR3 reads CASSQESLLAGGQGTKNIQYF. The CDR3 bases are TGCGCCAGCAGCCAAGAATCCCTTCTAGCGGGAGGGCAGGGAACCAAAAACATTCAGTACTTC.